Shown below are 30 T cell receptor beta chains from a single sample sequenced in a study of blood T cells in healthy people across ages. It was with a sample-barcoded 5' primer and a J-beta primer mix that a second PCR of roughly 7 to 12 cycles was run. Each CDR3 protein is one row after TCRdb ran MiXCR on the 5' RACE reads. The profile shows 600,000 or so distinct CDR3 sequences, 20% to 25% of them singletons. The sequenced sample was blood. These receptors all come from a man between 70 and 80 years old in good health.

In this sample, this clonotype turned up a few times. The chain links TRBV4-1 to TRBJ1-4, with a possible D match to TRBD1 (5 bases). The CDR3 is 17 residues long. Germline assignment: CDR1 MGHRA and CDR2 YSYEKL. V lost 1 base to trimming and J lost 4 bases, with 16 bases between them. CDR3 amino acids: CASSQVPGPPYNEKLFF. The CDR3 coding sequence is TGCGCCAGCAGCCAAGTCCCGGGACCGCCATATAATGAAAAACTGTTTTTT.

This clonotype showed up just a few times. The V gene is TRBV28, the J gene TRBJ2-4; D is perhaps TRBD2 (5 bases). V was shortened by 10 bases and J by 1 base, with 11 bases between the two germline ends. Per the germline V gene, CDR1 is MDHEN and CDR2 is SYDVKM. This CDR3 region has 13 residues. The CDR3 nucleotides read TGTGCCAACGCGGAGGTGGCCAAAAACATTCAGTACTTC. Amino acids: CANAEVAKNIQYF.

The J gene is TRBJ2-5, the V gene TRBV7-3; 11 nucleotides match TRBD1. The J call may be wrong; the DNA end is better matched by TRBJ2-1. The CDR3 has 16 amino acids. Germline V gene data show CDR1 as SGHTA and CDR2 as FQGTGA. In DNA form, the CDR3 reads TGTGCCAGCAGCTTGCAGGGACAGGGGGTCGGAAATGAGCAGTTCTTC. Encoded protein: CASSLQGQGVGNEQFF.

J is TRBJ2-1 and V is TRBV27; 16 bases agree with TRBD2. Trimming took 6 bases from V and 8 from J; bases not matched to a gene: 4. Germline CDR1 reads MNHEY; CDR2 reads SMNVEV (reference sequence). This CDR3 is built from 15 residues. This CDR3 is CASRPGTSGRDEQFF. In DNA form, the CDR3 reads TGTGCCAGCAGACCTGGGACTAGCGGGAGGGATGAGCAGTTCTTC.

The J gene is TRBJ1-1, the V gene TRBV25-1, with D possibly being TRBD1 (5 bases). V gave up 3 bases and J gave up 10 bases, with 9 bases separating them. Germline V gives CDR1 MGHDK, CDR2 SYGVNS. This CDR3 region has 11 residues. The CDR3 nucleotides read TGTGCCAGCAGTGAGGCGGGGGTAGCTTTCTTT. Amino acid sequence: CASSEAGVAFF.

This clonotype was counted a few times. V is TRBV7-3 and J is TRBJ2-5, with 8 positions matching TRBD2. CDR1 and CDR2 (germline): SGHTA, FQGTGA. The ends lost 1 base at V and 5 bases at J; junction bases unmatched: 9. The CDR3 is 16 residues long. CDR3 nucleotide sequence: TGTGCCAGCAGCTTAAATCCCGGGAGGGCCCAGGAGACCCAGTACTTC. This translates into CASSLNPGRAQETQYF.

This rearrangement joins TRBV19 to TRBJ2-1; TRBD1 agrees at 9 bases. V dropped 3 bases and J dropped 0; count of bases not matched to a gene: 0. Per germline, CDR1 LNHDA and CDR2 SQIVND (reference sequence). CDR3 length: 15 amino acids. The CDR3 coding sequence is TGTGCCAGTAGTATGGACAGGGGCTCCTACAATGAGCAGTTCTTC. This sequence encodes CASSMDRGSYNEQFF.

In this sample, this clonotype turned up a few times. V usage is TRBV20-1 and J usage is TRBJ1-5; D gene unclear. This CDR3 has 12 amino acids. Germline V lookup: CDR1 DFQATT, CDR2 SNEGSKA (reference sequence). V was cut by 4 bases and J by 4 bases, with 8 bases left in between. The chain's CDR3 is CSAIKQNQPQHF. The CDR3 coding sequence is TGCAGTGCTATCAAGCAAAATCAGCCCCAGCATTTT.

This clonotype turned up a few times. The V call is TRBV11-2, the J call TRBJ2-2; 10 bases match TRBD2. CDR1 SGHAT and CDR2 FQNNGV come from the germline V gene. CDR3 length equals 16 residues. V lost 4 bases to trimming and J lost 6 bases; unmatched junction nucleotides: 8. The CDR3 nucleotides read TGTGCCAGCAGCTCCCTAGCGGGAGCGATATCCGGGGAGCTGTTTTTT. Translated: CASSSLAGAISGELFF.

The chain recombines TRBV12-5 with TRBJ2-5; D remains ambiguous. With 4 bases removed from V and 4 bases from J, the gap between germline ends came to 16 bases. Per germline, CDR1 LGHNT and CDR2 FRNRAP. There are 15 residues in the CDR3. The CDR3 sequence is CASGCHTWSRETQYF. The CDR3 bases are TGTGCTAGTGGTTGTCATACGTGGTCGCGAGAGACCCAGTACTTC.

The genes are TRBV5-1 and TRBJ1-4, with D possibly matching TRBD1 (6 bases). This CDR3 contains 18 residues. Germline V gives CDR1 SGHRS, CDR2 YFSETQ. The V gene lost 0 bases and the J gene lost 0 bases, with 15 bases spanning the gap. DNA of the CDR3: TGCGCCAGCAGCTTGGCCGTCAGGGGCACAGCAACTAATGAAAAACTGTTTTTT. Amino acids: CASSLAVRGTATNEKLFF.

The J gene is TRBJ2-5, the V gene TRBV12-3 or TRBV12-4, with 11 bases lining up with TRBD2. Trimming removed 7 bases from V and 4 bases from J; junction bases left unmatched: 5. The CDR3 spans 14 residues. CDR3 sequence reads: CASTNGLAGETQYF. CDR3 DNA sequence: TGTGCCAGCACTAACGGACTAGCGGGAGAGACCCAGTACTTC.

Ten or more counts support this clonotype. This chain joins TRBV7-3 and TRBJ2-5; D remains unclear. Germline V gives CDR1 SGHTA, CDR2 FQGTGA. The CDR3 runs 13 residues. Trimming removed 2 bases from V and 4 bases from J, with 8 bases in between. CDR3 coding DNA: TGTGCCAGCAGCTTATGGGGTGGAGAGACCCAGTACTTC. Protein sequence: CASSLWGGETQYF.

The CDR3 nucleotides are TGTGCCATCAGTGGGGGACAGGGGGGGAACACTGAAGCTTTCTTT. Translation: CAISGGQGGNTEAFF. The chain is built from TRBV10-3 and TRBJ1-1, with 11 bases lining up with TRBD1. V shed 4 bases, J shed 1 base, and the junction held 2 bases outside the gene matches. CDR1 ENHRY and CDR2 SYGVKD come from the germline V gene. The CDR3 has 15 amino acids.

The CDR3: CASSKWPDSTDTQYF. CDR3 sequence (DNA): TGTGCCAGCAGCAAATGGCCGGACAGCACAGATACGCAGTATTTT. The V call is TRBV21-1, the J call TRBJ2-3. TRBV21-1 is a known pseudogene. CDR3 length: 15 residues.

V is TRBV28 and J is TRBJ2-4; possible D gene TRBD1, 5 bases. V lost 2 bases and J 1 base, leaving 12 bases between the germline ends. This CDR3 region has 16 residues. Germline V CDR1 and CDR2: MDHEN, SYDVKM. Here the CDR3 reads CASSLQGRGAKNIQYF. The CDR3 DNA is TGTGCCAGCAGTTTACAGGGTAGAGGTGCCAAAAACATTCAGTACTTC.

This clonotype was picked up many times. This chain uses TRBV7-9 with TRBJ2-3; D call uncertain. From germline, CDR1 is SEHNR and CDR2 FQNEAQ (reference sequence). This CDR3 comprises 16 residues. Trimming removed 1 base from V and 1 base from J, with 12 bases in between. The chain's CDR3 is CASSLVAGQGTDTQYF. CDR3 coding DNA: TGTGCCAGCAGCTTAGTTGCTGGGCAAGGCACAGATACGCAGTATTTT.

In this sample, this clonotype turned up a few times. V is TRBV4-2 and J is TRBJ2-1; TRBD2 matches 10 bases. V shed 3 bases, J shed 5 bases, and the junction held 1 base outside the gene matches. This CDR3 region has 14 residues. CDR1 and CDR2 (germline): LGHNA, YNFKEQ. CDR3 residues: CASSHTSGNNEQFF. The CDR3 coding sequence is TGTGCCAGCAGCCACACTAGCGGGAACAATGAGCAGTTCTTC.

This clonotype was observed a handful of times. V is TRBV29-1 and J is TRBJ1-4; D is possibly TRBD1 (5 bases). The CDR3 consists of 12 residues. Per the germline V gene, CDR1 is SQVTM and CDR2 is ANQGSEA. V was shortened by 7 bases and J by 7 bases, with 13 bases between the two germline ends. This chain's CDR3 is CSAFGRGEKLFF. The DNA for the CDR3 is TGCAGCGCATTCGGGAGGGGTGAAAAACTGTTTTTT.

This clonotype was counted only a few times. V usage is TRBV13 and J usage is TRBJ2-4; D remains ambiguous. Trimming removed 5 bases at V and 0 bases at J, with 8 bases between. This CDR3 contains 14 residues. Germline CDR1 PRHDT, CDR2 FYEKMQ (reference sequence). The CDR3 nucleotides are TGTGCCAGCAGCGTGAGACTAGCCAAAAACATTCAGTACTTC. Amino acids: CASSVRLAKNIQYF.

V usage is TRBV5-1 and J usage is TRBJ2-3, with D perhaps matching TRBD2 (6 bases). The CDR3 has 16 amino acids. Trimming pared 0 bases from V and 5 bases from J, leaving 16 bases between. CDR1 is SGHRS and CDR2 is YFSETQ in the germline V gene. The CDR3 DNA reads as TGCGCCAGCAGCTTGGGACGGGAGTGGCATGGAGATACGCAGTATTTT. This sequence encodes CASSLGREWHGDTQYF.

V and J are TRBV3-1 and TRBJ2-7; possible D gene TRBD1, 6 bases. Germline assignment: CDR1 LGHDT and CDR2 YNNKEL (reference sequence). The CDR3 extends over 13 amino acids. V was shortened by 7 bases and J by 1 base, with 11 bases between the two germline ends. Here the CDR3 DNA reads TGTGCCAGCACATCCAGGGGTTCCTACGAGCAGTACTTC. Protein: CASTSRGSYEQYF.

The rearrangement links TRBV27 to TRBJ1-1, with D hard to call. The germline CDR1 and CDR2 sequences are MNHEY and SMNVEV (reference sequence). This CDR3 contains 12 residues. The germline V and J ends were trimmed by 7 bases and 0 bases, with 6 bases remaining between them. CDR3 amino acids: CASTGVNTEAFF. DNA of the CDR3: TGTGCCAGCACAGGCGTGAACACTGAAGCTTTCTTT.

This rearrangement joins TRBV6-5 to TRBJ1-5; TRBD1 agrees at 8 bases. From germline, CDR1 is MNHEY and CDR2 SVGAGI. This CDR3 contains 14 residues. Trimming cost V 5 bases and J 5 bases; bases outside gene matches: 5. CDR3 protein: CASSGQGAHQPQHF. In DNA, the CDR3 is TGTGCCAGCAGTGGGCAGGGGGCCCATCAGCCCCAGCATTTT.

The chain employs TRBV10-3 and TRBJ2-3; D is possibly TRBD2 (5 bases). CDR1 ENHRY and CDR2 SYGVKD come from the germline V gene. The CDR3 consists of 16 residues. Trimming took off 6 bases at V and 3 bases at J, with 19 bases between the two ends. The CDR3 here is CAIRDEPGSATDTQYF. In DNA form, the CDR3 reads TGTGCCATCAGGGACGAACCGGGATCAGCTACAGATACGCAGTATTTT.

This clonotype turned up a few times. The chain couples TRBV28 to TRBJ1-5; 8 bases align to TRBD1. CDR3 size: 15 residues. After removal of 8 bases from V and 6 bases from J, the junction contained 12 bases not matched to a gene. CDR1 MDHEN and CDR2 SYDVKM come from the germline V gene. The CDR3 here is CASSRAGGERQPQHF. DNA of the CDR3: TGTGCCAGCTCCCGGGCAGGGGGCGAACGTCAGCCCCAGCATTTT.

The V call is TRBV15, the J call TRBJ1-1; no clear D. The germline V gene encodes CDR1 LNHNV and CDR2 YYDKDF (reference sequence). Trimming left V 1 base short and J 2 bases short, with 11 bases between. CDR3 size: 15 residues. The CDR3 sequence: CATSRAKGQNTEAFF. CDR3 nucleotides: TGTGCCACCAGCAGAGCGAAGGGTCAAAACACTGAAGCTTTCTTT.

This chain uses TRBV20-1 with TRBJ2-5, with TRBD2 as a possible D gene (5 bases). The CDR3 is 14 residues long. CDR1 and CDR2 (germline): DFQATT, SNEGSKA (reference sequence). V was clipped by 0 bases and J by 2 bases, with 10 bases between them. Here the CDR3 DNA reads TGCAGTGCTAGAGAGCCCCGGGGACAAGAGACCCAGTACTTC. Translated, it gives CSAREPRGQETQYF.

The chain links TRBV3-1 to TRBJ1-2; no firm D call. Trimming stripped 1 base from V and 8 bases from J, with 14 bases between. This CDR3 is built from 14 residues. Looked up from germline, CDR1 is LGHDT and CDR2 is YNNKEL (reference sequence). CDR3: CASSQGVGLGGYTF. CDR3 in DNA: TGTGCCAGCAGCCAAGGAGTTGGGCTAGGCGGCTACACCTTC.

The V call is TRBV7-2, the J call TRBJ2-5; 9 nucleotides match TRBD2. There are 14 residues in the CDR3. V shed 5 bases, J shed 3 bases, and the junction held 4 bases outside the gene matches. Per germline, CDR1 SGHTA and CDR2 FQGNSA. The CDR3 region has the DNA TGTGCCAGCAGCCTTAGCGGGAGTAAAGAGACCCAGTACTTC. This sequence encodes CASSLSGSKETQYF. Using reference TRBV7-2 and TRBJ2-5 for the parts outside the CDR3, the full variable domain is GAGVSQSPSNKVTEKGKDVELRCDPISGHTALYWYRQSLGQGLEFLIYFQGNSAPDKSGLPSDRFSAERTGGSVSTLTIQRTQQEDSAVYLCASSLSGSKETQYFGPGTRLLVL.